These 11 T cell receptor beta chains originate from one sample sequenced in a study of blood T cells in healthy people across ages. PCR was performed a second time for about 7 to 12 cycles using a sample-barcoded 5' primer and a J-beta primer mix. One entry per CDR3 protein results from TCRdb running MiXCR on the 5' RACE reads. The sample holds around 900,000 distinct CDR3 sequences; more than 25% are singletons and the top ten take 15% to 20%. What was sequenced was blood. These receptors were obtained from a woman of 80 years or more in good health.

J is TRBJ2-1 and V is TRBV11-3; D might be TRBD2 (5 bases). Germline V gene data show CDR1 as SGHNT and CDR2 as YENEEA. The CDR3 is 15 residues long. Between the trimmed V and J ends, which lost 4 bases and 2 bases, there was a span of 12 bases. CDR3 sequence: CASSSVGRAYNEQFF. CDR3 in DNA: TGTGCCAGCAGCTCCGTAGGGAGAGCCTACAATGAGCAGTTCTTC.

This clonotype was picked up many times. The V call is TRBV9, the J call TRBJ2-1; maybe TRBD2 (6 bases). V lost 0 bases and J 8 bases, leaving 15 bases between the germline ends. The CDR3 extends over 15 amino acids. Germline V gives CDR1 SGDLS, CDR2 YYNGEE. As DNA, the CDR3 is TGTGCCAGCAGCGTAGGGGGGGAAGGGGTGTATGAGCAGTTCTTC. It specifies CASSVGGEGVYEQFF.

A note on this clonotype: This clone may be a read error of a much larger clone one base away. CDR3 nucleotide sequence: TGTGCCATCAGTGAGGACAGCTATGGCTACACCTTC. Translation gives CAISEDSYGYTF. The chain recombines TRBV10-3 with TRBJ1-2, with D possibly being TRBD1 (5 bases). The CDR3 consists of 12 residues. Germline V gene data show CDR1 as ENHRY and CDR2 as SYGVKD. V gave up 2 bases and J gave up 4 bases, with 5 bases separating them.

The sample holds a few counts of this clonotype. In nucleotides, the CDR3 is TGCGCCAGCAGCTCCCGGAATCCCACAGATACGCAGTATTTT. It yields the protein CASSSRNPTDTQYF. The chain recombines TRBV5-1 with TRBJ2-3; D uncertain. CDR1 is SGHRS, CDR2 YFSETQ, per germline. With 3 bases removed from V and 2 bases from J, the gap between germline ends came to 10 bases. The CDR3 has 14 amino acids.

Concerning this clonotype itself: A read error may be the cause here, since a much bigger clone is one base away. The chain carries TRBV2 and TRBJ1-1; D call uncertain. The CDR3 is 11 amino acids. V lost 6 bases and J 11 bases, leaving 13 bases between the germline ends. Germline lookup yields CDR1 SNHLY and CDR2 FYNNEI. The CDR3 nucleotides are TGTGCCAGCAGGGCGGCACAGAGGGCTTTCTTT. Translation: CASRAAQRAFF.

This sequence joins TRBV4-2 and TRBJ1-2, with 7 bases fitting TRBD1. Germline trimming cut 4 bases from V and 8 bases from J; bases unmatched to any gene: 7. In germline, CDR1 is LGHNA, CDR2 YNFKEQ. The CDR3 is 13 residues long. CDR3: CASSLTDRFGYTF. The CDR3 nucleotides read TGTGCCAGCAGCCTCACGGACAGGTTCGGCTACACCTTC.

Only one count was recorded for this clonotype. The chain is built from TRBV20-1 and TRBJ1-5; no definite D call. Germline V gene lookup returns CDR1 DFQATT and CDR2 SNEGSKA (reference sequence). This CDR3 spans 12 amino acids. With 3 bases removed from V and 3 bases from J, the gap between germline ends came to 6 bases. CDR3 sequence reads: CSASDNNQPQHF. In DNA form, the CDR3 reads TGCAGTGCTAGTGACAACAATCAGCCCCAGCATTTT.

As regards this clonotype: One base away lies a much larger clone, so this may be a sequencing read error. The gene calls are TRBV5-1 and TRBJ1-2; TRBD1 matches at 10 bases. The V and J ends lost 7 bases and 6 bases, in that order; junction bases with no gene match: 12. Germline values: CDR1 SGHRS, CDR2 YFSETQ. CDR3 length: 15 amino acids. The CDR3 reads CASGSLSDRGHGYTF. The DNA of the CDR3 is TGCGCCAGCGGCTCTTTATCTGACAGGGGGCATGGCTACACCTTC.

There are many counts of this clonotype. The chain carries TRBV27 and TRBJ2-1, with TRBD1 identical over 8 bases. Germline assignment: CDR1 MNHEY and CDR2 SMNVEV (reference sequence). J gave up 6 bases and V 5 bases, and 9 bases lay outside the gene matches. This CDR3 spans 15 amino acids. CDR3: CASSLSRGQLNEQFF. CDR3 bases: TGTGCCAGCAGTCTCAGCAGGGGGCAACTCAATGAGCAGTTCTTC.

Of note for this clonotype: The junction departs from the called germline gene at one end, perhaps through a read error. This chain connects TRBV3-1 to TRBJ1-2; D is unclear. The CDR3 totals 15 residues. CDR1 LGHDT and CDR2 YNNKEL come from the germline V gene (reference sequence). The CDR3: CAGSQYPVANYGYTF. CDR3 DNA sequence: TGTGCCGGCAGCCAATACCCAGTCGCTAACTATGGCTACACCTTC. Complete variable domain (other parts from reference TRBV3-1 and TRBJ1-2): DTAVSQTPKYLVTQMGNDKSIKCEQNLGHDTMYWYKQDSKKFLKIMFSYNNKELIINETVPNRFSPKSPDKAHLNLHINSLELGDSAVYFCAGSQYPVANYGYTFGSGTRLTVV.

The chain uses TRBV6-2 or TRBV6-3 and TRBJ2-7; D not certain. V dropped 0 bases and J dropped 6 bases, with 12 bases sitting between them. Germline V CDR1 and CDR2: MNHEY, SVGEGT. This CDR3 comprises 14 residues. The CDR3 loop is CASSYSGILGEQYF. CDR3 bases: TGTGCCAGCAGTTACTCTGGCATATTAGGCGAGCAGTACTTC.